This T cell receptor (beta chain) was identified in a study of blood T cell repertoires in COVID-19. Study background: Cohort 3 donors were reported recovered after two negative PCRs, clearance, or symptom resolution. Some COVID-19 samples were acute and others convalescent; all came from the United States, Italy and Spain. Sources were T cells, B-cell-depleted T cells, or PBMCs; the material itself was cDNA or gDNA.

The CDR3 sequence is 15 residues long. CDR1 MDHEN and CDR2 SYDVKM come from the germline V gene. Trimming cost V 5 bases and J 5 bases; bases outside gene matches: 5. Cohort placement rested on clinical history that participants reported themselves. Repertoires were generated with immunoSEQ multiplex PCR, while TCRdb's copy carries only in-frame clones and drops some. The repertoire holds some 180,000 clones, with 65% to 80% as singletons. This receptor was taken from a woman aged 70-85 years in a cohort exposed to, infected with or recovered from COVID-19 (not recorded which). Source material: PBMCs or T cells enriched from blood (not recorded which). The V and J genes are TRBV28 and TRBJ2-5, with TRBD2 matching 13 bases. The CDR3 region is CASSALAGGRETQYF. Here the CDR3 DNA reads TGTGCCAGCAGTGCACTAGCGGGAGGGCGTGAGACCCAGTACTTC.